These 26 T cell receptor beta chains originate from one sample sequenced in a study of cytomegalovirus exposure and HLA in healthy donors. PCR used 60 Vbeta primers and 13 Jbeta primers. Only in-frame clones appear in the TCRdb table, and some are missing; sequencing was by immunoSEQ multiplex PCR. The sample consists of roughly 150,000 clones, approximately 80% of them appearing once. Sample: PBMCs. The source of these receptors is a man aged 25-45 years in good health and CMV-seropositive.

V and J are TRBV9 and TRBJ1-6, with 7 positions matching TRBD1. Germline CDR1 reads SGDLS; CDR2 reads YYNGEE. V was pared by 4 bases and J by 7 bases, with 5 bases of the junction left unmatched. There are 14 residues in the CDR3. CDR3 in amino acids: CASSSGTVNSPLHF. CDR3 in DNA: TGTGCCAGCAGCTCCGGGACAGTGAATTCACCCCTCCACTTT.

The genes are TRBV6-1 and TRBJ1-5, with 7 bases that match TRBD1. The V gene's germline CDR1 is MNHNS and CDR2 SASEGT. The CDR3 has 15 amino acids. The junction had 6 bases not matched to a gene; V was cut back by 6 bases and J by 1 base. CDR3 in amino acids: CASRKDRSSNQPQHF. The CDR3 DNA follows: TGTGCCAGCAGGAAGGACAGGAGCAGCAATCAGCCCCAGCATTTT.

This sequence joins TRBV15 and TRBJ2-2, with D possibly being TRBD1 (5 bases). Germline V gene lookup returns CDR1 LNHNV and CDR2 YYDKDF (reference sequence). With 2 bases removed from V and 5 bases from J, the gap between germline ends came to 15 bases. The CDR3 consists of 16 residues. The CDR3 spells CATSRSTGELTGELFF. In nucleotides, the CDR3 is TGTGCCACCAGCAGAAGTACAGGAGAGTTGACCGGGGAGCTGTTTTTT.

The chain is built from TRBV4-3 and TRBJ1-2, with TRBD1 matching over 8 bases. Germline loops: CDR1 LGHNA, CDR2 YSLEER. The CDR3 has 18 amino acids. Trimming cost V 1 base and J 4 bases; bases outside gene matches: 14. In DNA form, the CDR3 reads TGCGCCAGCAGCCAAGTAGGAAAGACAGGGGCTTATGTCTATGGCTACACCTTC. The encoded protein is CASSQVGKTGAYVYGYTF.

The chain uses TRBV7-2 and TRBJ2-2, with 9 positions matching TRBD2. The germline gives CDR1 SGHTA, CDR2 FQGNSA. The J segment lost 8 bases and the V segment lost 1 base, leaving 8 bases of the junction unmatched. This CDR3 contains 16 residues. CDR3 amino acids: CASSLDLRGGLGELFF. The CDR3 DNA sequence: TGTGCCAGCAGCTTAGACTTGCGGGGGGGCCTGGGGGAGCTGTTTTTT.

This chain uses TRBV6-5 with TRBJ1-1, with unresolved D. Trimming left V 4 bases short and J 4 bases short, with 10 bases between. This CDR3 has 13 amino acids. CDR1 is MNHEY and CDR2 is SVGAGI in the germline V gene. The CDR3 DNA sequence: TGTGCCAGCAGTTCCCGCCGGTCCACTGAAGCTTTCTTT. Its translation is CASSSRRSTEAFF.

This clone showed up just a few times. This chain uses TRBV6-1 with TRBJ1-5; 8 positions agree with TRBD1. The CDR3 is 12 amino acids. Germline V gives CDR1 MNHNS, CDR2 SASEGT. The V segment lost 9 bases and the J segment 5 bases; nucleotides outside the gene matches: 3. Here the CDR3 reads CASPGGDQPQHF. For the CDR3, the DNA is TGTGCCAGTCCAGGGGGCGATCAGCCCCAGCATTTT.

This clone appeared a few times. The V call is TRBV5-1, the J call TRBJ1-1, with 9 bases lining up with TRBD1. The CDR3 has 16 residues. Germline V gene lookup returns CDR1 SGHRS and CDR2 YFSETQ. J lost 1 base, V lost 4 bases, and 8 bases had no gene match. The CDR3 nucleotides read TGCGCCAGCAGCACGGACAGGGGATGGGAGAACACTGAAGCTTTCTTT. Amino acid sequence: CASSTDRGWENTEAFF. Full variable domain (outside the CDR3, taken from reference TRBV5-1 and TRBJ1-1): KAGVTQTPRYLIKTRGQQVTLSCSPISGHRSVSWYQQTPGQGLQFLFEYFSETQRNKGNFPGRFSGRQFSNSRSEMNVSTLELGDSALYLCASSTDRGWENTEAFFGQGTRLTVV.

This chain joins TRBV7-2 and TRBJ2-1; possible D gene TRBD2, 6 bases. Germline values: CDR1 SGHTA, CDR2 FQGNSA. The CDR3 is 13 residues long. Trimming left V 3 bases short and J 11 bases short, with 14 bases between. The CDR3 is CASSFGGNVKQFF. Here the CDR3 DNA reads TGTGCCAGCAGCTTTGGAGGGAACGTTAAGCAGTTCTTC.

The chain joins TRBV4-3 to TRBJ1-6; 7 bases line up with TRBD1. With 0 bases clipped from V and 6 bases from J, the junction kept 2 bases outside the gene matches. The CDR3 has 15 residues. Germline CDR1 is LGHNA and CDR2 is YSLEER. CDR3 DNA: TGCGCCAGCAGCCAAGAGACAGGGATTAATTCACCCCTCCACTTT. This sequence encodes CASSQETGINSPLHF.

The chain has TRBV9 and TRBJ1-1; no reliable D call. V was pared by 2 bases and J by 3 bases, with 8 bases between. In germline, CDR1 is SGDLS, CDR2 YYNGEE. The CDR3 is made up of 13 amino acids. Here the CDR3 reads CASSVAGYTEAFF. In DNA, the CDR3 is TGTGCCAGCAGCGTGGCGGGGTACACTGAAGCTTTCTTT.

The count of this clone is one. The V and J genes are TRBV19 and TRBJ2-7, with 8 positions matching TRBD1. The CDR3 runs 14 residues. Germline V gene sequence: CDR1 LNHDA, CDR2 SQIVND (reference sequence). The trim removed 5 bases at V and 3 bases at J, leaving 6 bases unmatched. The CDR3 sequence: CASSPGQGGYEQYF. Here the CDR3 DNA reads TGTGCCAGTAGTCCAGGACAGGGTGGCTACGAGCAGTACTTC.

The chain combines TRBV30 with TRBJ1-2; possible D gene TRBD1, 5 bases. Germline CDR1 reads GTSNPN; CDR2 reads SVGIG (reference sequence). The CDR3 totals 17 residues. With 1 base removed from V and 1 base from J, the gap between germline ends came to 19 bases. CDR3 protein: CAWSEGTRPGSNYGYTF. CDR3 bases: TGTGCCTGGAGTGAGGGGACTCGACCCGGTAGTAACTATGGCTACACCTTC.

Only one count was recorded for this clone. The chain carries TRBV7-2 and TRBJ2-7; D remains ambiguous. Germline V lookup: CDR1 SGHTA, CDR2 FQGNSA. There are 13 residues in the CDR3. The ends were cut back, 2 bases at V and 3 bases at J, with 8 bases in the middle. The CDR3 protein is CASSLSADYEQYF. CDR3 DNA: TGTGCCAGCAGCTTAAGCGCAGACTACGAGCAGTACTTC.

The V gene is TRBV7-6, the J gene TRBJ2-5, with unresolved D. V was shortened by 1 base and J by 4 bases, with 4 bases between the two germline ends. CDR1 and CDR2 (germline): SGHVS, FNYEAQ. This CDR3 contains 12 residues. Here the CDR3 reads CASSLERETQYF. Here the CDR3 DNA reads TGTGCCAGCAGCTTAGAGAGAGAGACCCAGTACTTC. Full variable domain (outside the CDR3, taken from reference TRBV7-6 and TRBJ2-5): GAGVSQSPRYKVTKRGQDVALRCDPISGHVSLYWYRQALGQGPEFLTYFNYEAQQDKSGLPNDRFSAERPEGSISTLTIQRTEQRDSAMYRCASSLERETQYFGPGTRLLVL.

This clone has a handful of counts. This chain joins TRBV7-2 and TRBJ1-5, with D perhaps matching TRBD1 (6 bases). This CDR3 region has 13 residues. V was trimmed by 3 bases and J by 7 bases, leaving 10 bases between them. Germline values: CDR1 SGHTA, CDR2 FQGNSA. The CDR3 sequence is CASSFRGNQPQHF. The DNA of the CDR3 is TGTGCCAGCAGCTTTAGGGGGAACCAGCCCCAGCATTTT.

V is TRBV4-1 and J is TRBJ2-3; 7 bases are shared with TRBD1. The CDR3 loop spans 16 amino acids. V shed 4 bases and J 1 base; nucleotides not matched to a gene: 8. Germline CDR1 is MGHRA and CDR2 is YSYEKL. CDR3 loop: CASSRQNRGGTDTQYF. In nucleotides, the CDR3 is TGCGCCAGCAGCCGACAAAACAGGGGTGGCACAGATACGCAGTATTTT.

A few counts support this clone. This chain links TRBV6-4 with TRBJ2-2, with 8 bases identical to TRBD1. The CDR3 has 13 residues. Germline values: CDR1 MRHNA, CDR2 SNTAGT. V shed 9 bases and J 5 bases; nucleotides not matched to a gene: 5. The CDR3 reads CASGTGETGELFF. The CDR3 DNA is TGTGCCAGTGGGACAGGAGAGACCGGGGAGCTGTTTTTT.

V gene TRBV4-2 combines with J gene TRBJ2-3; 14 nucleotides line up with TRBD2. V lost 4 bases, J lost 6 bases, and 3 bases stayed unmatched. Germline V CDR1 and CDR2: LGHNA, YNFKEQ. The CDR3 length is 15 residues. CDR3 residues: CASSPGTSGSDTQYF. For the CDR3, the DNA is TGTGCCAGCAGCCCAGGGACTAGCGGGAGTGATACGCAGTATTTT.

This chain connects TRBV2 to TRBJ1-5; D may be TRBD1 (5 bases). Between the trimmed V and J ends, which lost 8 bases and 6 bases, there was a span of 14 bases. The V gene's germline CDR1 is SNHLY and CDR2 FYNNEI. This CDR3 is 13 amino acids long. CDR3: CASGGQGSQPQHF. CDR3 in DNA: TGTGCCAGCGGAGGGCAGGGTAGTCAGCCCCAGCATTTT. The whole variable domain, remainder taken from reference TRBV2 and TRBJ1-5, is EPEVTQTPSHQVTQMGQEVILRCVPISNHLYFYWYRQILGQKVEFLVSFYNNEISEKSEIFDDQFSVERPDGSNFTLKIRSTKLEDSAMYFCASGGQGSQPQHFGDGTRLSIL.

The gene calls are TRBV6-4 and TRBJ1-2; D is ambiguous. In germline, CDR1 is MRHNA, CDR2 SNTAGT. V lost 3 bases and J lost 4, with 9 bases in between. This CDR3 has 13 residues. CDR3 DNA: TGTGCCAGCAGTGAGCGGGCGGGCTATGGCTACACCTTC. Encoded protein: CASSERAGYGYTF.

The chain has TRBV11-2 and TRBJ2-5; 8 nucleotides line up with TRBD1. V gave up 3 bases and J gave up 5 bases; unmatched junction bases: 17. Germline CDR1 SGHAT, CDR2 FQNNGV. This CDR3 is built from 18 residues. CDR3 loop: CASSFPTAGTGGMETQYF. The CDR3 nucleotides are TGTGCCAGCAGCTTTCCCACCGCCGGGACAGGTGGTATGGAGACCCAGTACTTC.

V gene TRBV11-2 combines with J gene TRBJ2-5; TRBD2 agrees at 10 bases. CDR3 length equals 17 residues. Trimming at V came to 1 base and at J to 5 bases, leaving 10 bases not matched to a gene. In germline, CDR1 is SGHAT, CDR2 FQNNGV. CDR3 sequence: CASSLVGSGRAEETQYF. For the CDR3, the DNA is TGTGCCAGCAGCTTAGTTGGGAGCGGGAGGGCTGAGGAGACCCAGTACTTC.

This chain joins TRBV10-2 and TRBJ1-1; 7 nucleotides line up with TRBD1. The CDR3 loop spans 15 amino acids. Unmatched junction bases numbered 9, after V lost 3 bases and J lost 5 bases. Looked up from germline, CDR1 is WSHSY and CDR2 is SAAADI. The CDR3 DNA follows: TGCGCCAGCAGTGAAGACAGGGTGATCGGGACTGAAGCTTTCTTT. Translating gives CASSEDRVIGTEAFF.

J is TRBJ1-5 and V is TRBV30; D is unclear. Trimming took off 0 bases at V and 7 bases at J, with 10 bases between the two ends. The length of the CDR3 is 13 residues. The germline gives CDR1 GTSNPN, CDR2 SVGIG (reference sequence). CDR3 protein: CAWSVEGRQPQHF. CDR3 nucleotide sequence: TGTGCCTGGAGTGTAGAGGGTAGGCAGCCCCAGCATTTT.

The V call is TRBV18, the J call TRBJ2-1, with D hard to call. The V end was cut by 2 bases, the J end by 5 bases, with 7 bases between. The V gene's germline CDR1 is KGHSH and CDR2 LQKENI. This CDR3 has 13 amino acids. CDR3 sequence (DNA): TGTGCCAGCTCACCAGAGCTGCACAATGAGCAGTTCTTC. The encoded protein is CASSPELHNEQFF.